The T cell receptor beta chain under discussion was sequenced for a study of T-cell reconstitution after alpha-beta-depleted transplantation in children. The CDR3 is made up of 14 amino acids. The germline V gene encodes CDR1 LGHNA and CDR2 YNFKEQ. The ends were cut back, 5 bases at V and 4 bases at J, with 12 bases in the middle. The authors prepared the TCRbeta library with unique molecular identifiers. Each CDR3 protein gets one entry after TCRdb re-called the PCR reads with MiXCR. Of about 500,000 distinct CDR3 sequences in the sample, approximately 32% were seen once. The sample holds a few counts of this clonotype.

This receptor was identified in a human donor who donated a stem cell graft to a child with aplastic anemia. The chain links TRBV4-2 to TRBJ2-1; D ambiguous. Sequencing was performed on PBMCs from the stem cell graft donor, taken from the stem cell graft. The chain's CDR3 is CASSSLGYYNEQFF. The CDR3 nucleotides read TGTGCCAGCAGCTCCCTGGGTTATTACAATGAGCAGTTCTTC.